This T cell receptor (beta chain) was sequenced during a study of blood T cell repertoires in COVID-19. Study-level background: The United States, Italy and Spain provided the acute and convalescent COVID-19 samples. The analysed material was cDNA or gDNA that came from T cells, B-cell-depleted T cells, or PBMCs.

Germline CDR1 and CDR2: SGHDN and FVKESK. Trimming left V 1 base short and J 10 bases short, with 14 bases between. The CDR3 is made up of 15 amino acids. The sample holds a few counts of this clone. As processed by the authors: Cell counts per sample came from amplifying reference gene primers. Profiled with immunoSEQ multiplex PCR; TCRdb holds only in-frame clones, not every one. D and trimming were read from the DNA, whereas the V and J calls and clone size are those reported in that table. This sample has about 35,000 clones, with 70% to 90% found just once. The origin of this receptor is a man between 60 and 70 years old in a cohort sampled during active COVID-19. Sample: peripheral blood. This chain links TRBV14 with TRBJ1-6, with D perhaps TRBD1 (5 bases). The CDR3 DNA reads TGTGCCAGCAGCCAAGTGGGGCACGCAGGCTCACCCCTCCACTTT. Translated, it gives CASSQVGHAGSPLHF.